Below, 23 T cell receptor beta chains from the same sample are listed, as sequenced in a study of blood T cell repertoires in COVID-19. Method: immunoSEQ multiplex PCR; TCRdb's copy keeps in-frame clones and lacks some. Of 250,000 or so clones listed, 90% are singletons. The sample comprised peripheral blood. The receptors originated from a woman aged 60-75 years with COVID-19, enrolled during active disease.

This sequence joins TRBV19 and TRBJ1-2; 7 nucleotides line up with TRBD1. The CDR3 length is 15 residues. CDR1 is LNHDA, CDR2 SQIVND, per germline (reference sequence). The V gene end was trimmed by 5 bases and the J gene end by 4 bases; junction bases not matched to a gene: 10. CDR3 DNA sequence: TGTGCCAGTAGTGTCGAGCAGGGGGGCGCCTATGGCTACACCTTC. Amino acid sequence: CASSVEQGGAYGYTF.

This clone was seen just once. This chain links TRBV5-4 with TRBJ1-2; a weak D match, TRBD1 (6 bases). Germline CDR1 reads SGHNT; CDR2 reads YYREEE (reference sequence). With 4 bases removed from V and 8 bases from J, the gap between germline ends came to 24 bases. The CDR3 totals 16 residues. The CDR3 here is CASSNYYRARASGYTF. The CDR3 coding sequence is TGTGCCAGCAGCAACTACTACAGGGCGCGCGCGTCCGGCTACACCTTC.

This clone was found a few times. This chain connects TRBV5-4 to TRBJ1-2; the match to TRBD1 covers 10 bases. Looked up from germline, CDR1 is SGHNT and CDR2 is YYREEE (reference sequence). This CDR3 spans 14 amino acids. The trim removed 0 bases at V and 8 bases at J, leaving 4 bases unmatched. The DNA for the CDR3 is TGTGCCAGCAGCTTGGGACAGGGGGCTGGCGGCTACACCTTC. Protein sequence: CASSLGQGAGGYTF.

This clone was seen a single time. V and J are TRBV4-2 and TRBJ1-3, with D possibly matching TRBD1 (5 bases). From germline, CDR1 is LGHNA and CDR2 YNFKEQ. V was trimmed by 1 base and J by 0 bases, leaving 7 bases between them. The CDR3 is 15 amino acids. The chain's CDR3 is CASSQGQGSGNTIYF. The CDR3 region has the DNA TGTGCCAGCAGCCAAGGGCAGGGCTCTGGAAACACCATATATTTT.

The chain links TRBV12-3 or TRBV12-4 to TRBJ1-2; D is possibly TRBD1 (6 bases). This CDR3 is 12 amino acids long. Trimming cost V 6 bases and J 7 bases, with 12 bases left between them. The CDR3 DNA sequence: TGTGCCAGCAGCCAAAACAGGGTTGGCTACACCTTC. Translating it yields CASSQNRVGYTF.

V gene TRBV19 combines with J gene TRBJ2-2; tentative D call: TRBD1 (5 bases). This CDR3 region has 15 residues. V was pared by 3 bases and J by 3 bases, with 11 bases between. The germline CDR1 and CDR2 sequences are LNHDA and SQIVND (reference sequence). CDR3 in DNA: TGTGCCAGTAGTATTTTAGGGGCGGACACCGGGGAGCTGTTTTTT. The encoded protein is CASSILGADTGELFF.

V usage is TRBV7-3 and J usage is TRBJ2-3; the D gene is possibly TRBD1 (6 bases). The germline CDR1 and CDR2 sequences are SGHTA and FQGTGA. V lost 1 base to trimming and J lost 4 bases, with 9 bases between them. This CDR3 spans 14 amino acids. For the CDR3, the DNA is TGTGCCAGCAGCTTAAACAGGGCCTCAGATACGCAGTATTTT. This gives the protein CASSLNRASDTQYF.

The rearrangement uses TRBV24-1 and TRBJ2-2, with a tentative D call TRBD1 (6 bases). The CDR3 totals 11 residues. The V end was cut by 9 bases, the J end by 7 bases, with 8 bases between. Germline CDR1 and CDR2: KGHDR and SFDVKD. CDR3 amino acids: CATGDIGELFF. DNA for the CDR3: TGTGCCACCGGGGACATCGGGGAGCTGTTTTTT.

This clone was seen more than once but under ten times. The identical CDR3 is also encoded by other nucleotide sequences in the sample. The V gene is TRBV27, the J gene TRBJ2-1, with TRBD1 matching over 7 bases. Germline V gene sequence: CDR1 MNHEY, CDR2 SMNVEV (reference sequence). This CDR3 comprises 14 residues. The trim removed 4 bases at V and 3 bases at J, leaving 3 bases unmatched. This chain's CDR3 is CASSSGTDYNEQFF. The DNA of the CDR3 is TGTGCCAGCAGTTCCGGGACAGACTACAATGAGCAGTTCTTC.

This clone was counted once. The rearrangement uses TRBV7-3 and TRBJ2-3; unclear D gene. Deletions cut 1 base from V and 5 bases from J, with 10 bases between. This CDR3 is built from 14 residues. Germline V gene sequence: CDR1 SGHTA, CDR2 FQGTGA. In nucleotides, the CDR3 is TGTGCCAGCAGCTTAAGGCCGACAATAGATACGCAGTATTTT. This gives the protein CASSLRPTIDTQYF.

This chain links TRBV5-6 with TRBJ2-2; D is uncertain. The CDR3 is made up of 14 amino acids. Germline CDR1 and CDR2: SGHDT and YYEEEE. V was cut by 1 base and J by 4 bases, with 8 bases left in between. The CDR3 nucleotides are TGTGCCAGCAGCTTGTCCGGTCCCACCGGGGAGCTGTTTTTT. Protein: CASSLSGPTGELFF.

The chain uses TRBV6-1 and TRBJ1-2; D is possibly TRBD1 (5 bases). In germline, CDR1 is MNHNS, CDR2 SASEGT. This CDR3 region has 14 residues. V was cut by 0 bases and J by 3 bases, with 8 bases left in between. CDR3: CASSEATGYYGYTF. The CDR3 DNA sequence: TGTGCCAGCAGTGAAGCAACAGGATACTATGGCTACACCTTC.

In the case of this clone: One junction end disagrees with the germline gene, perhaps due to a read error. The chain has TRBV7-3 and TRBJ2-1; 9 bases fit TRBD2. The CDR3 has 15 residues. Germline V gene data show CDR1 as SGHTA and CDR2 as FQGTGA. CDR3 coding DNA: TGTGCCAGCGGCTTAATTCTAGCGGGGAACAATGAGCAGTTCTTC. Encoded protein: CASGLILAGNNEQFF.

The chain joins TRBV5-1 to TRBJ1-4; weak D call: TRBD1 (5 bases). The CDR3 is made up of 14 amino acids. V shed 5 bases and J shed 4 bases, with 12 bases lying between them. Germline loops: CDR1 SGHRS, CDR2 YFSETQ. CDR3 bases: TGCGCCAGCAGAGCGACAGTGTTTAATGAAAAACTGTTTTTT. It encodes CASRATVFNEKLFF.

The chain carries TRBV19 and TRBJ1-1; TRBD1 matches 9 bases. This CDR3 contains 15 residues. V lost 5 bases and J lost 3; bases outside the gene matches: 7. In germline, CDR1 is LNHDA, CDR2 SQIVND (reference sequence). The CDR3 loop reads CASSFYRGRDTEAFF. In DNA form, the CDR3 reads TGTGCCAGTAGTTTCTACAGGGGGCGAGACACTGAAGCTTTCTTT. Full variable domain (rest looked up from reference TRBV19 and TRBJ1-1): DGGITQSPKYLFRKEGQNVTLSCEQNLNHDAMYWYRQDPGQGLRLIYYSQIVNDFQKGDIAEGYSVSREKKESFPLTVTSAQKNPTAFYLCASSFYRGRDTEAFFGQGTRLTVV.

Turning to this clone: The junction departs from germline at one end; a sequencing error may be responsible. The chain couples TRBV7-7 to TRBJ2-5; 9 bases are shared with TRBD2. Germline values: CDR1 SSHAT, CDR2 FNYEAQ (reference sequence). The CDR3 has 18 amino acids. CDR3 protein: CASSAAPPSGGNQETQYF. The DNA of the CDR3 is TGTGCTAGCAGCGCCGCCCCTCCCAGCGGGGGGAATCAAGAGACCCAGTACTTC.

The chain joins TRBV5-1 to TRBJ1-5, with 8 bases that match TRBD1. V shed 4 bases, J shed 4 bases, and the junction held 7 bases outside the gene matches. CDR1 SGHRS and CDR2 YFSETQ come from the germline V gene. The CDR3 length is 15 residues. In DNA form, the CDR3 reads TGCGCCAGCAGCCTACGACAGGGGCCTAATCAGCCCCAGCATTTT. Translated: CASSLRQGPNQPQHF.

The chain carries TRBV15 and TRBJ1-2; 7 nucleotides align to TRBD1. V was pared by 3 bases and J by 2 bases, with 0 bases of the junction left unmatched. This CDR3 is 13 amino acids long. Germline assignment: CDR1 LNHNV and CDR2 YYDKDF (reference sequence). The CDR3 DNA follows: TGTGCCACCAGCAGGACAGGGAACTATGGCTACACCTTC. Its translation: CATSRTGNYGYTF.

This sequence joins TRBV4-2 and TRBJ2-3, with 9 bases identical to TRBD2. CDR3 length equals 16 residues. Germline trimming cut 1 base from V and 1 base from J; bases unmatched to any gene: 3. CDR1 is LGHNA and CDR2 is YNFKEQ in the germline V gene. The CDR3: CASSQVASGGTDTQYF. CDR3 bases: TGTGCCAGCAGCCAAGTTGCTAGCGGGGGCACAGATACGCAGTATTTT.

In this sample, this clone turned up once. The chain joins TRBV29-1 to TRBJ1-1; D is possibly TRBD1 (5 bases). Trimming cost V 6 bases and J 1 base, with 12 bases left between them. Germline V lookup: CDR1 SQVTM, CDR2 ANQGSEA. This CDR3 comprises 13 residues. CDR3 region: CSVQRQPNTEAFF. CDR3 bases: TGCAGCGTACAGAGACAGCCGAACACTGAAGCTTTCTTT.

The V call is TRBV6-4, the J call TRBJ1-2; D is possibly TRBD1 (6 bases). The CDR3 loop spans 14 amino acids. V was trimmed by 5 bases and J by 9 bases, leaving 19 bases between them. Germline loops: CDR1 MRHNA, CDR2 SNTAGT. The CDR3 sequence is CASSSDRYSGSYTF. CDR3 in DNA: TGTGCCAGCAGTTCCGACAGGTACTCAGGGAGCTACACCTTC.

The chain carries TRBV18 and TRBJ1-2; 7 bases match TRBD1. This CDR3 spans 17 amino acids. CDR1 and CDR2 from the germline V gene are KGHSH and LQKENI. The ends lost 2 bases at V and 0 bases at J; junction bases unmatched: 9. Here the CDR3 DNA reads TGTGCCAGCTCACCAATTAACAGGGGCCGAGCTAACTATGGCTACACCTTC. Its translation is CASSPINRGRANYGYTF. Variable domain in full (rest from reference TRBV18 and TRBJ1-2): NAGVMQNPRHLVRRRGQEARLRCSPMKGHSHVYWYRQLPEEGLKFMVYLQKENIIDESGMPKERFSAEFPKEGPSILRIQQVVRGDSAAYFCASSPINRGRANYGYTFGSGTRLTVV.

The chain recombines TRBV4-1 with TRBJ2-1; D remains ambiguous. This CDR3 is 14 amino acids long. The germline gives CDR1 MGHRA, CDR2 YSYEKL. V lost 4 bases, J lost 8 bases, and 15 bases lay in between. CDR3 DNA: TGCGCCAGCAGCCCCTCAGGAACGGTCGATGAGCAGTTCTTC. Its translation: CASSPSGTVDEQFF.